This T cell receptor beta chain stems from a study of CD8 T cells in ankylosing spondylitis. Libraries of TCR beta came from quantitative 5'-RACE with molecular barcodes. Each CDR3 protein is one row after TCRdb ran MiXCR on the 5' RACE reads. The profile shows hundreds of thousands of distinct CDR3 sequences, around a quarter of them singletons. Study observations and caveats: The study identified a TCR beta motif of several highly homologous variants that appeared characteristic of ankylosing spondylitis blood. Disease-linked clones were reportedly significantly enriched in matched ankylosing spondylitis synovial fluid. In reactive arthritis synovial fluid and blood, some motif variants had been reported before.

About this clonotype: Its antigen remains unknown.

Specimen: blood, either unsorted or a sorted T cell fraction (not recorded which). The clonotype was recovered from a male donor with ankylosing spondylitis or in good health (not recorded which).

The CDR3 loop is CSAREGTSGGSYEQYF. Here the CDR3 DNA reads TGCAGTGCTAGAGAGGGGACTAGCGGGGGATCCTACGAGCAGTACTTC. This chain uses TRBV20-1 with TRBJ2-7; 14 bases are shared with TRBD2. The germline V gene has CDR1 DFQATT and CDR2 SNEGSKA (reference sequence). V lost 0 bases, J lost 1 base, and 2 bases stayed unmatched. The CDR3 consists of 16 residues.